The 26 T cell receptor beta chains given below trace back to one sample, sequenced in a study of neurological immune-mediated disorders. TCRdb passed the 5' RACE reads through MiXCR, listing each CDR3 protein once. The data contain under 60,000 distinct CDR3 sequences, under 13% of them singletons. Sequencing was performed on PBMCs. Every receptor here comes from a woman aged 40 to 49 with HTLV-1-associated myelopathy (HAM/TSP).

This clonotype was seen repeatedly, ten times or more. The chain links TRBV4-1 to TRBJ1-5; 8 nucleotides agree with TRBD1. The CDR3 consists of 16 residues. V shed 5 bases and J 6 bases; nucleotides not matched to a gene: 12. The germline gives CDR1 MGHRA, CDR2 YSYEKL. The CDR3 loop reads CASSLRQGRDGQPQHF. Here the CDR3 DNA reads TGCGCCAGCAGCTTACGACAGGGGCGGGACGGTCAGCCCCAGCATTTT.

A note on this clonotype: A much larger clone differs from this one at a single base, so this may be a read error. The chain employs TRBV5-6 and TRBJ1-4; D gene uncertain. Germline CDR1 reads SGHDT; CDR2 reads YYEEEE. CDR3 length: 14 residues. DNA of the CDR3: TGTGCCAACAGCAACTGGGTGGCTAATGAAAAACTGTTTTTT. Translated, it gives CANSNWVANEKLFF.

In this sample, this clonotype turned up many times. The V call is TRBV6-2 or TRBV6-3, the J call TRBJ2-1, with D possibly being TRBD1 or TRBD2 (5 bases each). This CDR3 has 15 residues. CDR1 and CDR2 (germline): MNHEY, SVGEGT. The germline V and J ends were trimmed by 8 bases and 9 bases, with 23 bases remaining between them. DNA for the CDR3: TGTGCCAGCTTCAAACGGGCTGACGGGACCTCTGAGCAGTTCTTC. Residues: CASFKRADGTSEQFF.

Ten or more counts support this clonotype. This chain uses TRBV25-1 with TRBJ2-3; D may correspond to TRBD1 or TRBD2 (6 bases each). V was shortened by 6 bases and J by 0 bases, with 19 bases between the two germline ends. CDR1 MGHDK and CDR2 SYGVNS come from the germline V gene. This CDR3 comprises 17 residues. CDR3 coding DNA: TGTGCCAGCAGGGGGGGCCATGGATACAAGAGCACAGATACGCAGTATTTT. As protein: CASRGGHGYKSTDTQYF.

This clonotype has ten or more counts. This chain's CDR3 is CASSQVRDNYGYTF. CDR3 coding DNA: TGCGCCAGCAGCCAGGTCAGGGATAACTATGGCTACACCTTC. The V gene is TRBV4-1, the J gene TRBJ1-2, with D possibly TRBD1 on 5 matching bases. The CDR3 covers 14 residues. Germline CDR1 and CDR2: MGHRA and YSYEKL. Trimming removed 3 bases from V and 1 base from J, with 9 bases in between.

In the case of this clonotype: The junction differs from germline at one of its ends, possibly a read error. The gene calls are TRBV20-1 and TRBJ2-3; D possibly corresponds to TRBD2 (6 bases). CDR1 and CDR2 (germline): DFQATT, SNEGSKA (reference sequence). The CDR3 runs 14 residues. The CDR3 sequence: CSARGGVSTDTHYF. The CDR3 DNA reads as TGCAGTGCTAGAGGGGGGGTTAGTACAGATACGCATTATTTT.

This clonotype was detected only a few times. This sequence joins TRBV2 and TRBJ1-5; D call uncertain. The CDR3 is 12 residues long. V was trimmed by 2 bases and J by 7 bases, leaving 6 bases between them. CDR1 and CDR2 (germline): SNHLY, FYNNEI. The CDR3 sequence is CASSEQVQPQHF. The DNA for the CDR3 is TGTGCCAGCAGTGAACAGGTCCAGCCCCAGCATTTT.

This clonotype was found many times. The J gene is TRBJ2-5, the V gene TRBV20-1, with a tentative D call TRBD2 (7 bases). The V gene lost 0 bases and the J gene lost 2 bases, with 16 bases spanning the gap. The CDR3 has 16 residues. CDR1 is DFQATT and CDR2 is SNEGSKA in the germline V gene (reference sequence). The CDR3 is CSARDRTGRGQETQYF. The CDR3 region has the DNA TGCAGTGCTAGAGATCGAACAGGGAGGGGTCAAGAGACCCAGTACTTC.

This clonotype occurred many times. The chain recombines TRBV12-3 or TRBV12-4 with TRBJ2-3, with 8 bases that match TRBD2. The length of the CDR3 is 16 residues. Unmatched junction bases numbered 13, after V lost 11 bases and J lost 0 bases. DNA of the CDR3: TGTGCCGCCAGCGGGGGAACTGTATATAGCACAGATACGCAGTATTTT. This codes for CAASGGTVYSTDTQYF.

This clonotype has ten or more counts. The genes are TRBV24-1 and TRBJ2-7; 8 bases line up with TRBD2. V shed 7 bases and J 4 bases; nucleotides not matched to a gene: 5. The CDR3 consists of 13 residues. In germline, CDR1 is KGHDR, CDR2 SFDVKD. CDR3 sequence (DNA): TGTGCCACCAGCGGGGGGGCCGGTTACGAGCAGTACTTC. Protein sequence: CATSGGAGYEQYF.

There are many counts of this clonotype. The V call is TRBV5-1, the J call TRBJ2-1; 7 bases agree with TRBD1. This CDR3 comprises 15 residues. V shed 8 bases and J 6 bases; nucleotides not matched to a gene: 14. Germline CDR1 is SGHRS and CDR2 is YFSETQ. CDR3 residues: CASRPTGTAINEQFF. Here the CDR3 DNA reads TGCGCCAGTCGACCAACCGGGACAGCAATCAATGAGCAGTTCTTC.

This clonotype was counted at least ten times. The rearrangement uses TRBV5-1 and TRBJ2-7; 7 bases agree with TRBD1. V was pared by 0 bases and J by 3 bases, with 9 bases of the junction left unmatched. Germline CDR1 SGHRS, CDR2 YFSETQ. CDR3 length equals 16 residues. CDR3 residues: CASSLGGQTDGYEQYF. CDR3 DNA sequence: TGCGCCAGCAGCTTGGGGGGACAGACAGACGGCTACGAGCAGTACTTC.

There are many counts of this clonotype. The chain uses TRBV5-1 and TRBJ1-1, with 7 bases aligning to TRBD1. The junction had 11 bases not matched to a gene; V was cut back by 1 base and J by 5 bases. Looked up from germline, CDR1 is SGHRS and CDR2 is YFSETQ. This CDR3 has 16 amino acids. The CDR3 is CASSLRGGNDRTEAFF. The CDR3 region has the DNA TGCGCCAGCAGCTTGCGAGGGGGCAATGATCGGACTGAAGCTTTCTTT.

This clonotype occurred many times. The V call is TRBV6-5, the J call TRBJ1-1; maybe TRBD1 (6 bases). Germline-derived CDR1 and CDR2 are MNHEY and SVGAGI. The CDR3 extends over 12 amino acids. The ends were cut back, 10 bases at V and 3 bases at J, with 12 bases in the middle. CDR3 region: CATRTVHTEAFF. Written as DNA, the CDR3 is TGTGCCACCCGGACAGTTCACACTGAAGCTTTCTTT.

This clonotype was observed many times. The chain carries TRBV29-1 and TRBJ1-2; 9 positions match TRBD1. The CDR3 has 14 amino acids. Germline CDR1 reads SQVTM; CDR2 reads ANQGSEA. The V segment lost 0 bases and the J segment 8 bases; nucleotides outside the gene matches: 7. The CDR3 bases are TGCAGCGTTGAAGAGGGGGACAGGGTATCCGGCTACACCTTC. Translated, it gives CSVEEGDRVSGYTF.

This clonotype was observed at least ten times. V and J are TRBV5-6 and TRBJ1-3; no clear D gene. CDR1 and CDR2 from the germline V gene are SGHDT and YYEEEE. V gave up 2 bases and J gave up 0 bases, with 9 bases separating them. CDR3 length: 15 residues. The CDR3 sequence is CASSFGRLSGNTIYF. DNA of the CDR3: TGTGCCAGCAGCTTCGGACGGCTCTCTGGAAACACCATATATTTT.

There are many counts of this clonotype. The chain is built from TRBV27 and TRBJ2-1, with D perhaps assigned TRBD1 or TRBD2 (6 bases each). The germline gives CDR1 MNHEY, CDR2 SMNVEV (reference sequence). The CDR3 covers 14 residues. V shed 7 bases and J shed 3 bases, with 13 bases lying between them. The CDR3 DNA sequence: TGTGCCAGCAAAATAGGGGGGAACTACAATGAGCAGTTCTTC. It codes for CASKIGGNYNEQFF.

This clonotype has a count of ten or more. V usage is TRBV5-1 and J usage is TRBJ1-2, with 9 positions matching TRBD1. There are 15 residues in the CDR3. V lost 3 bases to trimming and J lost 6 bases; unmatched junction nucleotides: 9. The germline gives CDR1 SGHRS, CDR2 YFSETQ. CDR3 region: CASSWMTGGEDGYTF. The CDR3 DNA reads TGCGCCAGCAGCTGGATGACAGGGGGGGAAGATGGCTACACCTTC.

In its sample, this clonotype was seen many times. The chain recombines TRBV20-1 with TRBJ1-5; 7 nucleotides match TRBD1. Germline lookup yields CDR1 DFQATT and CDR2 SNEGSKA (reference sequence). Losses at the gene ends were 2 bases for V and 6 bases for J; bases not matched to a gene: 10. This CDR3 region has 15 residues. CDR3 bases: TGCAGTGCTAGACCAAGGGACAGCACTAGTCAGCCCCAGCATTTT. Amino acids: CSARPRDSTSQPQHF.

The sample holds many counts of this clonotype. The chain combines TRBV4-2 with TRBJ2-7; D tentatively fits TRBD1 or TRBD2 (5 bases each). The CDR3 has 19 amino acids. V was pared by 1 base and J by 4 bases, with 26 bases between. Looked up from germline, CDR1 is LGHNA and CDR2 is YNFKEQ. CDR3 in amino acids: CASSQVRSGFRDVLYEQYF. CDR3 in DNA: TGTGCCAGCAGCCAAGTAAGATCAGGGTTCCGGGACGTCTTATACGAGCAGTACTTC.

This clonotype was seen ten or more times. The chain links TRBV29-1 to TRBJ1-2; 7 nucleotides align to TRBD1. Germline V gene sequence: CDR1 SQVTM, CDR2 ANQGSEA. The CDR3 runs 12 residues. J lost 3 bases, V lost 4 bases, and 2 bases had no gene match. CDR3 protein: CSVGDSDYGYTF. The CDR3 bases are TGCAGCGTTGGGGACAGTGACTATGGCTACACCTTC.

This clonotype was seen only a few times. This chain joins TRBV25-1 and TRBJ1-5; 7 nucleotides line up with TRBD1. CDR1 is MGHDK, CDR2 SYGVNS, per germline. After removal of 7 bases from V and 4 bases from J, the junction contained 10 bases not matched to a gene. The CDR3 has 15 residues. The CDR3 loop is CASTPGQGENQPQHF. The CDR3 DNA sequence: TGTGCCAGCACGCCGGGGCAGGGGGAAAATCAGCCCCAGCATTTT. The full variable domain, with the rest looked up from reference TRBV25-1 and TRBJ1-5, is EADIYQTPRYLVIGTGKKITLECSQTMGHDKMYWYQQDPGMELHLIHYSYGVNSTEKGDLSSESTVSRIRTEHFPLTLESARPSHTSQYLCASTPGQGENQPQHFGDGTRLSIL.

This clonotype was observed at least ten times. The rearrangement uses TRBV5-1 and TRBJ1-4; D may be TRBD1 (5 bases). This CDR3 contains 15 residues. Trimming pared 1 base from V and 8 bases from J, leaving 15 bases between. Germline CDR1 is SGHRS and CDR2 is YFSETQ. The DNA for the CDR3 is TGCGCCAGCAGCTTGTTCGGGGGTAAGGACGAAAAACTGTTTTTT. It is translated as CASSLFGGKDEKLFF.

The table lists this clonotype with many counts. The V gene is TRBV7-8, the J gene TRBJ1-1; tentatively, D is TRBD1 (6 bases). Germline loops: CDR1 SGHVS, CDR2 FQNEAQ. Trimming stripped 2 bases from V and 6 bases from J, with 10 bases between. The CDR3 is 13 amino acids. The CDR3 sequence: CASSLKGGAEAFF. The DNA of the CDR3 is TGTGCCAGCAGCTTAAAAGGGGGGGCTGAAGCTTTCTTT.

The chain couples TRBV29-1 to TRBJ1-3; D possibly corresponds to TRBD1 (6 bases). The germline V gene has CDR1 SQVTM and CDR2 ANQGSEA. Trimming stripped 5 bases from V and 0 bases from J, with 14 bases between. The CDR3 totals 15 residues. CDR3 DNA: TGCAGCGTTAGCCGACAGGTGGGCTCTGGAAACACCATATATTTT. Protein sequence: CSVSRQVGSGNTIYF.

This clonotype was seen at least ten times. V and J are TRBV6-6 and TRBJ2-7; weak D call: TRBD1 (5 bases). CDR3 length: 12 residues. The V end was cut by 5 bases, the J end by 5 bases, with 10 bases between. Germline assignment: CDR1 MNHNY and CDR2 SVGAGI (reference sequence). The CDR3 DNA is TGTGCCAGCAGTCTTCAGGGAAACGAGCAGTACTTC. It translates to CASSLQGNEQYF.